The 8 T cell receptor beta chains below were found in one sample sequenced in a study of T cell repertoires in cytomegalovirus infection. MiXCR was run by TCRdb on the reads, yielding one entry per CDR3 protein. The sample yields approximately 730,000 distinct CDR3 sequences, roughly 28% seen once. These TCRs' antigens remain unknown. The sequencing used cultured CD8+ T cells from PBMCs, collected from culture after CMV antigen stimulation. The receptors here all came from a human donor in good health (CMV status not recorded). Some clones in this sample may be carry-over from other donors' samples.

This clonotype was observed a few times. This chain uses TRBV12-5 with TRBJ2-1; D not resolved. Trimming cost V 1 base and J 10 bases, with 8 bases left between them. CDR3 length: 12 amino acids. The V gene's germline CDR1 is LGHNT and CDR2 FRNRAP. The CDR3: CASGLARHEQFF. CDR3 sequence (DNA): TGTGCTAGTGGTTTGGCGAGACACGAGCAGTTCTTC.

The chain carries TRBV5-1 and TRBJ2-7; 10 bases map to TRBD2. Per germline, CDR1 SGHRS and CDR2 YFSETQ. The CDR3 has 16 residues. The CDR3, as DNA: TGTGCCAGCAGCTCCGGTCCTAGCGGGGGTTTCTACGAGCAGTACGTC. It specifies CASSSGPSGGFYEQYV.

In the case of this clonotype: One end of the junction does not line up with germline, which may come from a read error. The chain has TRBV7-2 and TRBJ2-1; 8 bases are shared with TRBD2. The germline CDR1 and CDR2 sequences are SGHTA and FQGNSA. CDR3 length equals 15 residues. The CDR3 DNA is TGTGCCAGCAGCCGGGGGGGGGGCTCCTACAATGACCAGTTCTTC. Protein sequence: CASSRGGGSYNDQFF.

V is TRBV2 and J is TRBJ2-1; the D call may be TRBD1 or TRBD2 (6 bases each). CDR1 SNHLY and CDR2 FYNNEI come from the germline V gene. The CDR3 runs to 16 residues. V was trimmed by 8 bases and J by 6 bases, leaving 23 bases between them. CDR3: CASCWGADSRPNEQFF. The DNA for the CDR3 is TGTGCCAGCTGCTGGGGGGCGGACTCAAGACCCAATGAGCAGTTCTTC.

As for this clonotype: No DNA is shown, since the ends of the CDR3 on it are uncertain; the CDR3 is the one TCRdb lists. The chain couples TRBV6-2 or TRBV6-3 to TRBJ2-7; whether TRBD1, the table's D call, matches the DNA was not checked. From its first to its last residue, the CDR3 has 15 amino acids. CDR1 and CDR2 (germline): MNHEY, SVGEGT. CDR3 sequence reads: CASSWAPGTAETLYV.

The J gene is TRBJ1-2, the V gene TRBV29-1, with D maybe TRBD1 (6 bases). The CDR3 spans 12 residues. Germline CDR1 is SQVTM and CDR2 is ANQGSEA. Trimming took 6 bases from V and 12 from J, leaving 20 bases between them. CDR3 sequence (DNA): TGCAGCGTCCCGCGGGAGTCTAGGGGGAACACCTTC. Protein sequence: CSVPRESRGNTF.

The table lists this clonotype with many counts. This chain connects TRBV4-3 to TRBJ2-1, with 11 bases aligning to TRBD1. V dropped 3 bases and J dropped 5; count of bases not matched to a gene: 3. This CDR3 contains 15 residues. CDR1 is LGHNA, CDR2 YSLEER, per germline. CDR3 sequence (DNA): TGCGCCAGCAGCCAGGACAGGGGGCCCCACAATGAGCAGTTCTTC. Translating gives CASSQDRGPHNEQFF.

This chain links TRBV7-9 with TRBJ2-3; 13 bases align to TRBD2. Germline V lookup: CDR1 SEHNR, CDR2 FQNEAQ (reference sequence). V shed 5 bases, J shed 4 bases, and the junction held 12 bases outside the gene matches. CDR3 length: 18 residues. Here the CDR3 DNA reads TGTGCCAGCAGCGCACTAGCGGGGGGGCTATCGTCCCCAGATACGCAGTATTTT. Its protein is CASSALAGGLSSPDTQYF.